A selection of T cell receptor beta chains follows, all from one sample in a study of control samples from healthy donors and cancer patients. The table came from immunoSEQ multiplex PCR; TCRdb's copy has only in-frame clones and leaves some out. The data contain around 68,000 clones, over 80% of them singletons. Sequenced sample: blood. The receptors here all came from a man in his fifties or sixties in good health. The CDR3 runs from the conserved cysteine through the conserved F or W.

J gene | V gene | CDR3 protein
TRBJ2-7 | TRBV15 | CATSRGGTSGYEQYF
TRBJ2-7 | TRBV5-1 | CASSLGTVSYEQYF
TRBJ1-2 | TRBV9 | CASSVNPGQGTYGYTF
TRBJ2-1 | TRBV19 | CASSMSGRNNEQFF
TRBJ2-1 | TRBV9 | CASSFYAGLAEGNEQFF
TRBJ2-2 | TRBV6-2/TRBV6-3 | CASSYFGQGIGELFF
TRBJ1-5 | TRBV28 | CASSLLAGGGFYSNQPQHF
TRBJ1-4 | TRBV2 | CASRKRGQIATNEKLFF
TRBJ2-7 | TRBV29-1 | CSARDSGSYEQYF
TRBJ2-2 | TRBV14 | CASSQRAGWAGELFF
TRBJ1-2 | TRBV4-3 | CASSPVWQFNYGYTF
TRBJ2-2 | TRBV7-9 | CAGDRGNTGELFF
TRBJ2-5 | TRBV19 | CASSLAHYRRQETQYF
TRBJ1-1 | TRBV15 | CATSRENGGNTEAFF
TRBJ1-5 | TRBV19 | CASSRTGASNQPQHF
TRBJ1-1 | TRBV20-1 | CSPGNTEAFF
TRBJ2-1 | TRBV2 | CASRKTSSVGNEQFF
TRBJ2-2 | TRBV7-3 | CASRGTSLDTGELFF
TRBJ1-3 | TRBV7-2 | CASSLTGARGNTIYF
TRBJ2-3 | TRBV11-3 | CASSRGQGATDTQYF
TRBJ2-3 | TRBV9 | CASSGGTSGYTDTQYF
TRBJ2-1 | TRBV9 | CASSVVVGAYNEQFF
TRBJ1-4 | TRBV27 | CASSSEGASNEKLFF
TRBJ2-7 | TRBV30 | CAWSSWTGVSHEQYF
TRBJ2-2 | TRBV18 | CASSPTIGELFF
TRBJ2-1 | TRBV29-1 | CSVNQPSGSRNEQFF
TRBJ2-1 | TRBV5-4 | CASSGGLGKSSYNEQFF
TRBJ1-3 | TRBV6-5 | CASSLRESGNTIYF
TRBJ2-3 | TRBV7-3 | CASSHTGAGIEDTQYF
TRBJ1-1 | TRBV5-1 | CASSPSGHTEAFF
TRBJ1-1 | TRBV19 | CASSVAQIGTEAFF
TRBJ2-7 | TRBV15 | CATSRGWGEGLDEQYF
TRBJ1-1 | TRBV3-1/TRBV3-2 | CASSQGTVNTEAFF
TRBJ2-7 | TRBV4-3 | CASSQDRAGGSQYF
TRBJ2-4 | TRBV13 | CASSKRLAGKNIQYF
TRBJ1-1 | TRBV4-3 | CASSNQLGTEAFF
TRBJ2-1 | TRBV4-2 | CASSQAGGPENEQFF
TRBJ2-7 | TRBV19 | CASTATGTTYEQYF
TRBJ1-3 | TRBV20-1 | CSASWGNTIYF
TRBJ2-7 | TRBV2 | CASRESGTLYEQYF
TRBJ1-1 | TRBV27 | CASSNTGQPPFRPEAFF
TRBJ1-5 | TRBV4-3 | CASSQDGYNQPQHF
TRBJ2-6 | TRBV7-2 | CASTPDGSPYSGANVLTF
TRBJ2-3 | TRBV5-1 | CASSSGQGGADTQYF
TRBJ2-7 | TRBV11-2 | CASTPGRTSSYEQYF
TRBJ2-3 | TRBV19 | CASSIGSGASTDTQYF
TRBJ2-7 | TRBV28 | CASIGRAGEQYF
TRBJ2-3 | TRBV28 | CASSLTAGGTDTQYF
TRBJ2-1 | TRBV2 | CASRPGQGYNEQFF
TRBJ1-6 | TRBV12-3/TRBV12-4 | CASSPRVESPLHF
TRBJ2-7 | TRBV7-8 | CASSLVPGGMGEQYF
TRBJ2-2 | TRBV9 | CASSPRDRGNTGELFF
TRBJ2-1 | TRBV12-3/TRBV12-4 | CASKTGVGEQFF
TRBJ2-1 | TRBV6-1 | CASSEGIFRSSYNEQFF